Each of the 18 T cell receptor beta chains below was sequenced from the same sample in a study of metastatic and nonmetastatic thyroid tumors. TCRdb redid the clone calls on the PCR reads using MiXCR. The sample yields about 92,000 clones, approximately 15% seen once. All patients were untreated before thyroid surgery. Specimen: blood. These receptors were collected from a female donor with papillary thyroid cancer or a benign thyroid nodule (not recorded which). Some clones in this sample may be carry-over from other donors' samples.

This clone was picked up many times. This chain joins TRBV11-1 and TRBJ2-2; TRBD1 might be the D (6 bases). CDR1 and CDR2 from the germline V gene are SGHAT and FQDESV (reference sequence). The ends were cut back, 5 bases at V and 12 bases at J, with 16 bases in the middle. This CDR3 is built from 13 residues. CDR3 in amino acids: CASSQPRQEKLFF. The CDR3 region has the DNA TGTGCCAGCAGCCAACCGCGACAGGAGAAGCTGTTTTTT.

A note on this clone: Its ends do not fully match the called genes, so a read error is possible. The V call is TRBV11-2, the J call TRBJ2-7, with 7 bases that match TRBD2. The CDR3 has 15 residues. Germline CDR1 is SGHAT and CDR2 is FQNNGV. CDR3 coding DNA: TGTGCCAACAGCTTACTAGCGTGGAGCTCCTACGAGCAGTACTTC. Protein: CANSLLAWSSYEQYF.

This clone was seen only a few times. This chain joins TRBV6-6 and TRBJ1-2; 7 bases agree with TRBD1. V lost 0 bases and J lost 8; bases outside the gene matches: 3. CDR3 length equals 13 residues. From germline, CDR1 is MNHNY and CDR2 SVGAGI (reference sequence). CDR3: CASSYSTGMGYTF. The CDR3 DNA sequence: TGTGCCAGCAGTTACTCGACAGGGATGGGCTACACCTTC.

Remarks on this clone: A single base separates this from a much larger clone, so it may be a read error. The chain carries TRBV9 and TRBJ1-2; D remains ambiguous. Trimming removed 1 base from V and 6 bases from J, with 16 bases in between. CDR3 length equals 15 residues. Germline loops: CDR1 SGDLS, CDR2 YYNGEE. The CDR3 reads CASSVSPAYRDGYTF. The CDR3 coding sequence is TGTGCCAGCAGCGTATCCCCGGCTTATAGGGATGGCTACACCTTC.

A note on this clone: A clone one base away is much larger, so this may be a read error. The chain has TRBV5-6 and TRBJ1-1, with 7 positions matching TRBD1. J gave up 3 bases and V 5 bases, and 10 bases lay outside the gene matches. The CDR3 is 15 residues long. Per the germline V gene, CDR1 is SGHDT and CDR2 is YYEEEE. CDR3 loop: CASRVRVQGDTEAFF. CDR3 DNA: TGTGCCAGCAGGGTCCGAGTGCAGGGGGACACTGAAGCTTTCTTT.

This clone was found many times. The V gene is TRBV5-1, the J gene TRBJ2-1; D may be TRBD2 (6 bases). CDR1 SGHRS and CDR2 YFSETQ come from the germline V gene. This CDR3 comprises 15 residues. V was cut by 5 bases and J by 4 bases, with 16 bases left in between. The CDR3: CASRLGLGPYNEQFF. Here the CDR3 DNA reads TGCGCCAGCAGACTGGGACTGGGACCATACAATGAGCAGTTCTTC.

This clone has at least ten counts. V usage is TRBV19 and J usage is TRBJ1-2; D unresolved. CDR3 length: 13 residues. V was pared by 3 bases and J by 0 bases, with 5 bases between. CDR1 and CDR2 from the germline V gene are LNHDA and SQIVND (reference sequence). For the CDR3, the DNA is TGTGCCAGTAGTATCTCTGCTAACTATGGCTACACCTTC. Translation gives CASSISANYGYTF.

With respect to this clone: Sequence at one end of the junction differs from germline and may be a read error. The chain employs TRBV5-1 and TRBJ1-2; 11 positions agree with TRBD1. CDR1 and CDR2 from the germline V gene are SGHRS and YFSETQ. The CDR3 is 16 amino acids. For the CDR3, the DNA is TGCGCCAGCAGCGACTACGGACAGGGGGCAGGCTATGGCTACACCTTT. It yields the protein CASSDYGQGAGYGYTF.

For this clone: This may stem from a read error, because a much larger clone lies one nucleotide away. The chain is built from TRBV18 and TRBJ2-5; the D call may be TRBD1 or TRBD2 (5 bases each). Trimming removed 2 bases from V and 2 bases from J, with 12 bases in between. The germline V gene has CDR1 KGHSH and CDR2 LQKENI. The CDR3 is 15 residues long. DNA of the CDR3: TGTGCCAGCTCACCAAGGGACGTAGTACAAGAGACCCAGTACTTC. Translating gives CASSPRDVVQETQYF. The variable domain in full, completed from reference TRBV18 and TRBJ2-5, reads NAGVMQNPRHLVRRRGQEARLRCSPMKGHSHVYWYRQLPEEGLKFMVYLQKENIIDESGMPKERFSAEFPKEGPSILRIQQVVRGDSAAYFCASSPRDVVQETQYFGPGTRLLVL.

This clone has only a few counts. The J gene is TRBJ2-5, the V gene TRBV3-1, with 8 bases fitting TRBD2. V lost 5 bases to trimming and J lost 7 bases; unmatched junction nucleotides: 9. This CDR3 has 14 residues. Germline lookup yields CDR1 LGHDT and CDR2 YNNKEL (reference sequence). As DNA, the CDR3 is TGTGCCAGCAGCAAAGCGGGGGCCGAGGGGACCCAGTACTTC. Residues: CASSKAGAEGTQYF.

This clone was detected ten times or more. The V and J genes are TRBV18 and TRBJ1-4; D is undetermined. CDR1 and CDR2 (germline): KGHSH, LQKENI. Trimming removed 0 bases from V and 4 bases from J, with 6 bases in between. This CDR3 is 14 amino acids long. DNA for the CDR3: TGTGCCAGCTCACCACCGAATCTTAATGAAAAACTGTTTTTT. Protein: CASSPPNLNEKLFF.

There are a few counts of this clone. This chain uses TRBV28 with TRBJ2-7; 10 nucleotides agree with TRBD1. Germline CDR1 is MDHEN and CDR2 is SYDVKM. The CDR3 runs to 16 residues. CDR3 nucleotides: TGTGCCAGCAGACCCCCCGGGACAGGGGTCTCCTACGAGGAGTACGTC. Translation gives CASRPPGTGVSYEEYV.

This clone was seen a handful of times. This chain joins TRBV6-1 and TRBJ2-7; D is perhaps TRBD1 (6 bases). The V gene lost 2 bases and the J gene lost 4 bases, with 18 bases spanning the gap. CDR1 and CDR2 from the germline V gene are MNHNS and SASEGT. This CDR3 contains 16 residues. The CDR3, as DNA: TGTGCCAGCAGTGAACCTGGACAGCCGAGACCGTACGAGCAGTACTTC. It is translated as CASSEPGQPRPYEQYF.

This clone was seen at least ten times. This chain links TRBV27 with TRBJ1-1, with 7 bases matching TRBD1. Looked up from germline, CDR1 is MNHEY and CDR2 is SMNVEV (reference sequence). The CDR3 has 14 residues. With 7 bases clipped from V and 1 base from J, the junction kept 6 bases outside the gene matches. The CDR3 region is CASKRDSPNTEAFF. CDR3 DNA sequence: TGTGCCAGCAAAAGGGACAGTCCGAACACTGAAGCTTTCTTT.

This clone was recorded at least ten times. CDR3 bases: TGTGCCAGCAGTTTTGAACGGTACGAGCCCCAGCATTTT. Its translation is CASSFERYEPQHF. This rearrangement joins TRBV28 to TRBJ1-5; D is unclear. The CDR3 covers 13 residues. The germline gives CDR1 MDHEN, CDR2 SYDVKM. The ends were cut back, 3 bases at V and 8 bases at J, with 11 bases in the middle.

The rearrangement links TRBV11-2 to TRBJ1-1; TRBD1 matches at 10 bases. The CDR3 runs to 19 residues. Trimming cost V 2 bases and J 3 bases; bases outside gene matches: 15. CDR1 and CDR2 from the germline V gene are SGHAT and FQNNGV. The CDR3: CASSLSVTGGAWHYTEAFF. The DNA of the CDR3 is TGTGCCAGCAGCTTATCAGTGACAGGGGGCGCTTGGCATTACACTGAAGCTTTCTTT.

This clone was counted at least ten times. This rearrangement joins TRBV11-2 to TRBJ1-2, with 8 bases lining up with TRBD1. Germline V gene data show CDR1 as SGHAT and CDR2 as FQNNGV. V lost 3 bases, J lost 4 bases, and 7 bases stayed unmatched. CDR3 length: 15 residues. CDR3 in amino acids: CASSFPGGPFYGYTF. For the CDR3, the DNA is TGTGCCAGCAGCTTCCCAGGGGGCCCCTTCTATGGCTACACCTTC.

This clone was found many times. The chain uses TRBV12-3 or TRBV12-4 and TRBJ1-2, with D perhaps TRBD1 (6 bases). The CDR3 length is 12 residues. Trimming pared 10 bases from V and 4 bases from J, leaving 13 bases between. The CDR3 bases are TGTGCCACCGCCGAGGGGGGCTATGGCTACACCTTC. Translated: CATAEGGYGYTF.